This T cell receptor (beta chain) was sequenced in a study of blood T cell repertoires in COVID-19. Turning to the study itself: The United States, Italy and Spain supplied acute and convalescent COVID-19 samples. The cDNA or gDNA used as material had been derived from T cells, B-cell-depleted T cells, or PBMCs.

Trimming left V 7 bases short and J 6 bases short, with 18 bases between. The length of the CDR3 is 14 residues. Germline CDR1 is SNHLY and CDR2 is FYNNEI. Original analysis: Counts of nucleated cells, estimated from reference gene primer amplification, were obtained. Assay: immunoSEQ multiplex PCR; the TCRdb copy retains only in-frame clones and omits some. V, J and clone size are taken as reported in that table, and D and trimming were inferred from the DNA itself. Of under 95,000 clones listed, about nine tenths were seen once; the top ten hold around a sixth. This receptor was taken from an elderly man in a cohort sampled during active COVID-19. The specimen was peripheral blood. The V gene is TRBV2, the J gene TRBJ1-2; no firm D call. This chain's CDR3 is CASKDTGNSHGYTF. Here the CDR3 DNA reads TGTGCCAGCAAAGATACGGGGAATTCACATGGCTACACCTTC.